This entry lists 10 T cell receptor beta chains sequenced from one sample in a study of T-cell reconstitution after alpha-beta-depleted transplantation in children. Unique molecular identifiers were built into the TCRbeta library. TCRdb recomputed calls from the PCR reads with MiXCR, one row per CDR3 protein. This table holds about 980,000 distinct CDR3 sequences, around 30% found once. The sample consisted of PBMCs, mostly from graft donor cells, taken 360 days after TCRalphabeta/CD19-depleted stem cell transplant. The origin of the receptors is a boy in the first two years of life who had a stem cell transplant for SCID, so the T cells may come from the graft donor.

This clonotype occurred a few times. This chain uses TRBV27 with TRBJ2-7; 7 positions agree with TRBD2. Germline V gives CDR1 MNHEY, CDR2 SMNVEV (reference sequence). V shed 3 bases, J shed 6 bases, and the junction held 14 bases outside the gene matches. CDR3 length equals 16 residues. The CDR3 here is CASSFRLAGGVGEQYF. CDR3 DNA sequence: TGTGCCAGCAGTTTTCGACTAGCTGGGGGGGTCGGCGAGCAGTACTTC.

The chain employs TRBV10-3 and TRBJ2-1; no reliable D call. Trimming took 3 bases from V and 9 from J, leaving 24 bases between them. This CDR3 contains 17 residues. Germline V gives CDR1 ENHRY, CDR2 SYGVKD. The CDR3 here is CAISDPTNVTRYSEQFF. In DNA form, the CDR3 reads TGTGCCATCAGTGACCCTACGAACGTTACGAGGTATTCTGAGCAGTTCTTC.

This clonotype was counted only a few times. The chain combines TRBV25-1 with TRBJ1-1; 8 nucleotides align to TRBD1. CDR1 is MGHDK, CDR2 SYGVNS, per germline. The V segment lost 3 bases and the J segment 2 bases; nucleotides outside the gene matches: 5. This CDR3 has 15 residues. CDR3: CASSDDRGRNTEAFF. CDR3 nucleotide sequence: TGTGCCAGCAGTGATGACAGGGGAAGAAACACTGAAGCTTTCTTT. Drawing the rest from reference TRBV25-1 and TRBJ1-1, the complete variable domain is EADIYQTPRYLVIGTGKKITLECSQTMGHDKMYWYQQDPGMELHLIHYSYGVNSTEKGDLSSESTVSRIRTEHFPLTLESARPSHTSQYLCASSDDRGRNTEAFFGQGTRLTVV.

This clonotype occurred many times. This rearrangement joins TRBV11-2 to TRBJ2-2; D gene unclear. V lost 3 bases, J lost 1 base, and 9 bases lay in between. The germline gives CDR1 SGHAT, CDR2 FQNNGV. The CDR3 loop spans 15 amino acids. The CDR3 region has the DNA TGTGCCAGCAGCTTGTCTAAGCTGAACACCGGGGAGCTGTTTTTT. Protein: CASSLSKLNTGELFF. The entire variable domain, with the rest obtained from reference TRBV11-2 and TRBJ2-2, is as follows: EAGVAQSPRYKIIEKRQSVAFWCNPISGHATLYWYQQILGQGPKLLIQFQNNGVVDDSQLPKDRFSAERLKGVDSTLKIQPAKLEDSAVYLCASSLSKLNTGELFFGEGSRLTVL.

This CDR3 reads CSARVGPGGGNYGYTF. The CDR3 coding sequence is TGCAGTGCCCGGGTGGGGCCAGGGGGGGGTAACTATGGCTACACCTTC. This sequence joins TRBV20-1 and TRBJ1-2, with 7 nucleotides matching TRBD1. Trimming took 6 bases from V and 1 from J; bases not matched to a gene: 14. Germline CDR1 and CDR2: DFQATT and SNEGSKA (reference sequence). CDR3 length equals 16 residues.

V and J are TRBV20-1 and TRBJ1-4; maybe TRBD1 (5 bases). The CDR3 totals 13 residues. CDR1 is DFQATT, CDR2 SNEGSKA, per germline (reference sequence). The V and J ends lost 3 bases and 7 bases respectively, with 12 bases between them. In DNA, the CDR3 is TGCAGTGCTAGCTCGGGACCGCTTGAAAAACTGTTTTTT. Protein sequence: CSASSGPLEKLFF.

The genes are TRBV12-3 or TRBV12-4 and TRBJ2-7; possibly TRBD2 for D (6 bases). The CDR3 loop spans 15 amino acids. V lost 5 bases and J lost 0, with 14 bases in between. Written as DNA, the CDR3 is TGTGCCAGCAGTCCGGGGGTCGGTACCTCCTACGAGCAGTACTTC. The encoded protein is CASSPGVGTSYEQYF.

The V gene is TRBV12-3 or TRBV12-4, the J gene TRBJ1-6; D is ambiguous. The CDR3 consists of 13 residues. Trimming shortened V by 6 bases and J by 1 base, and 4 bases separated the two germline ends. This CDR3 reads CASRVSYNSPLHF. CDR3 DNA: TGTGCCAGCAGGGTATCCTATAATTCACCCCTCCACTTT.

This clonotype was recorded once. The gene calls are TRBV27 and TRBJ2-7, with D possibly TRBD1 on 6 matching bases. From germline, CDR1 is MNHEY and CDR2 SMNVEV (reference sequence). Deletions cut 0 bases from V and 2 bases from J, with 14 bases between. The CDR3 totals 16 residues. CDR3 in DNA: TGTGCCAGCAGTTTATCTGAGGGGGAGTGGGCCTACGAGCAGTACTTC. Amino acid sequence: CASSLSEGEWAYEQYF.

This clonotype occurred many times. The chain is built from TRBV7-9 and TRBJ1-5; D is unclear. This CDR3 region has 13 residues. Trimming removed 3 bases at V and 0 bases at J, with 3 bases between. CDR1 and CDR2 from the germline V gene are SEHNR and FQNEAQ (reference sequence). The CDR3 sequence is CASSFYSNQPQHF. The CDR3 nucleotides are TGTGCCAGCAGCTTCTATAGCAATCAGCCCCAGCATTTT.